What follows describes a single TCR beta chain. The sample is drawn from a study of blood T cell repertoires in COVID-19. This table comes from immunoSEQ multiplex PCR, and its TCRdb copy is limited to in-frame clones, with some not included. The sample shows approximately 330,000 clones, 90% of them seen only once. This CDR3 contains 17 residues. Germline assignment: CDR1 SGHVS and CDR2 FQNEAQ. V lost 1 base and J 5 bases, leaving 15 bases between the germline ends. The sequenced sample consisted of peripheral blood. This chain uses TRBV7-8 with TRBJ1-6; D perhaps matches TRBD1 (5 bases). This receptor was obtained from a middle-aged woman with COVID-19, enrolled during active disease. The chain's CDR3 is CASSLEGGAGNNSPLHF. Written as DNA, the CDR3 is TGTGCCAGCAGCTTAGAGGGTGGGGCAGGAAATAATTCACCCCTCCACTTT. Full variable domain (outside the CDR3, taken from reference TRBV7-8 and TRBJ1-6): GAGVSQSPRYKVAKRGQDVALRCDPISGHVSLFWYQQALGQGPEFLTYFQNEAQLDKSGLPSDRFFAERPEGSVSTLKIQRTQQEDSAVYLCASSLEGGAGNNSPLHFGNGTRLTVT.